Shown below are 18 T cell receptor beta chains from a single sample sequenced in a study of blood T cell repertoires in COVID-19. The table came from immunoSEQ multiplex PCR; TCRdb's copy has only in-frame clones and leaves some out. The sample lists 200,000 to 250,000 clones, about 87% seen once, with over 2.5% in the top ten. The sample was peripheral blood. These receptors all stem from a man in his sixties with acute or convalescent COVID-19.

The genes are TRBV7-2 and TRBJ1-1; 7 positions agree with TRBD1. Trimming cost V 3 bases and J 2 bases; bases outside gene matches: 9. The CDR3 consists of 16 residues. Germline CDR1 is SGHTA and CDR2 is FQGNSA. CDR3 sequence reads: CASSFSPGTANTEAFF. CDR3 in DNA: TGTGCCAGCAGCTTCAGTCCCGGGACAGCCAACACTGAAGCTTTCTTT.

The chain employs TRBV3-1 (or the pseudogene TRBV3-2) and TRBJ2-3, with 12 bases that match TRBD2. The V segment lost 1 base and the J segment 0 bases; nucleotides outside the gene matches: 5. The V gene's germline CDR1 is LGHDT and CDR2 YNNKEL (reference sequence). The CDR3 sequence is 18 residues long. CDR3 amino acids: CASSQGLAGGISTDTQYF. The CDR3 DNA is TGTGCCAGCAGCCAAGGGCTAGCGGGGGGGATTAGCACAGATACGCAGTATTTT.

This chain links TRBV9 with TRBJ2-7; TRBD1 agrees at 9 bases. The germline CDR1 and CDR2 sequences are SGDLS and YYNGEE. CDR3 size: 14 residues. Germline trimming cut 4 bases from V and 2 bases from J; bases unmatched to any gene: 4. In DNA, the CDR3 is TGTGCCAGCAGCTCTAGACAGGGGGCCTACGAGCAGTACTTC. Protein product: CASSSRQGAYEQYF.

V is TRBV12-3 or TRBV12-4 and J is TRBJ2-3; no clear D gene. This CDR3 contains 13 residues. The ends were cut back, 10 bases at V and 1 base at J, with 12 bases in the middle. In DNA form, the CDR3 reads TGTGCCATAGCCGTGTCCGGCACAGATACGCAGTATTTT. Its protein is CAIAVSGTDTQYF.

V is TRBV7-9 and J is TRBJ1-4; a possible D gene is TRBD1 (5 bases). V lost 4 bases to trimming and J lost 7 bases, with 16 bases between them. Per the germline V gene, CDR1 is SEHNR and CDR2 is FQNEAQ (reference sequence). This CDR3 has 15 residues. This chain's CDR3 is CASSSLSGTAEKLFF. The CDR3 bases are TGTGCCAGCAGCTCCCTATCCGGGACTGCTGAAAAACTGTTTTTT.

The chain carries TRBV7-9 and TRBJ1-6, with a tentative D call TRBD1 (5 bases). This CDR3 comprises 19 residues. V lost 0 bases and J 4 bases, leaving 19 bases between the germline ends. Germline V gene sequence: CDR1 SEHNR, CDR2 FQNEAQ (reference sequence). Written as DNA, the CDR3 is TGTGCCAGCAGCTTAGCGGGGCGCAGGGCCCTTCTATATAATTCACCCCTCCACTTT. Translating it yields CASSLAGRRALLYNSPLHF.

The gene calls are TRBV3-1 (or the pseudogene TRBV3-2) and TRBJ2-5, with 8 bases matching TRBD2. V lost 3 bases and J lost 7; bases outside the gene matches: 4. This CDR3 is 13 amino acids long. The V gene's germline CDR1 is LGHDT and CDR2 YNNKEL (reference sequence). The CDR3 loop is CASSQGLAGTQYF. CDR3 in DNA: TGTGCCAGCAGCCAGGGGCTAGCGGGGACCCAGTACTTC.

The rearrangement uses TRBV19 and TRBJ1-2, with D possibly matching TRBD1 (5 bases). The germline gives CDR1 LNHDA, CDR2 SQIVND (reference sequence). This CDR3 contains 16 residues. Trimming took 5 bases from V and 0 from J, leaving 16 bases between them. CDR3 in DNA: TGTGCCAGTAGTGTGGCGGGGCAGGGAACTAACTATGGCTACACCTTC. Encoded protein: CASSVAGQGTNYGYTF.

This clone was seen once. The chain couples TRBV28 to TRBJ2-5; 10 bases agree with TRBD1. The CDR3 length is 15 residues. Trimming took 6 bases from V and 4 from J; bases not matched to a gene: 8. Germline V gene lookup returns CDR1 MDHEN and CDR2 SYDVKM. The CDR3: CASSRRQGAGETQYF. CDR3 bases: TGTGCCAGCAGCCGCCGACAGGGGGCAGGAGAGACCCAGTACTTC.

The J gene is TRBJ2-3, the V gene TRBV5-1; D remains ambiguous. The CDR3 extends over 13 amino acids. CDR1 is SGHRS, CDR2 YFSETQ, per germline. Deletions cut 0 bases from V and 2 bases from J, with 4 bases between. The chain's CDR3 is CASSLGYTDTQYF. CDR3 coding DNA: TGCGCCAGCAGCTTGGGCTACACAGATACGCAGTATTTT.

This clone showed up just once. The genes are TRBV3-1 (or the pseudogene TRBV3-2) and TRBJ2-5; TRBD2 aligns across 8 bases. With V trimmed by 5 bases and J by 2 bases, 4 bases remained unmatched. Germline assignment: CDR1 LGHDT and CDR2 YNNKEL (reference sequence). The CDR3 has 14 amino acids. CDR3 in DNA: TGTGCCAGCAGCTCTCGGGGGGGTCAAGAGACCCAGTACTTC. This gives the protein CASSSRGGQETQYF.

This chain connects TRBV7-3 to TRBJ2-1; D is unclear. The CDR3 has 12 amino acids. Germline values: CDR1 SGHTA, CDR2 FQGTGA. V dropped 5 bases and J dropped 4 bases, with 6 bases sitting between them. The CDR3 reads CASSPGYNEQFF. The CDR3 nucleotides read TGTGCCAGCAGCCCCGGTTACAATGAGCAGTTCTTC.

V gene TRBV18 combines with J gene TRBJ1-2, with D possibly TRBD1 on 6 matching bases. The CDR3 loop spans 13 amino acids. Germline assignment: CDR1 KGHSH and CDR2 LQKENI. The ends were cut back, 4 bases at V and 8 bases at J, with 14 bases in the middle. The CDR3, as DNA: TGTGCCAGCTCACTACAGGGATTTAACGGCTACACCTTC. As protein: CASSLQGFNGYTF.

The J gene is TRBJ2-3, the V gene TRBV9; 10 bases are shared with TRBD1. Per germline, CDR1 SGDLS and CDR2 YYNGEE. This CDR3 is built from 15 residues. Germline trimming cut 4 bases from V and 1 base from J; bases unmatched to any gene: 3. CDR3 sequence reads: CASSMTGGGTDTQYF. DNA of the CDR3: TGTGCCAGCAGCATGACAGGGGGCGGCACAGATACGCAGTATTTT.

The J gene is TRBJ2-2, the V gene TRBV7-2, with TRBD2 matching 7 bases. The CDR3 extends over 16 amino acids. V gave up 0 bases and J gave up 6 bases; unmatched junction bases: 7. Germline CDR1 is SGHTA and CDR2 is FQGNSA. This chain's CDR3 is CASSLAAWAGAGELFF. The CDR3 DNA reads TGTGCCAGCAGCTTAGCCGCGTGGGCGGGGGCCGGGGAGCTGTTTTTT.

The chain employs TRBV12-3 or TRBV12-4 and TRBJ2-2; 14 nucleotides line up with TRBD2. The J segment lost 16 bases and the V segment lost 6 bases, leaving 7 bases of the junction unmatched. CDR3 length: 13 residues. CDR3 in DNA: TGTGCCAGCAGCAGACTAGCGGGGGGGCCGCCGTTTTTT. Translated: CASSRLAGGPPFF.

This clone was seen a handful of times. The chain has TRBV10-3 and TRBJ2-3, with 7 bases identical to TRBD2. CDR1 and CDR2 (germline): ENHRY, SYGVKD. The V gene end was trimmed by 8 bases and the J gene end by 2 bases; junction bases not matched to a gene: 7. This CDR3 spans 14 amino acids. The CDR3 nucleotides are TGTGCCATCGCTCGGGGAGGGACCACAGATACGCAGTATTTT. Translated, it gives CAIARGGTTDTQYF.

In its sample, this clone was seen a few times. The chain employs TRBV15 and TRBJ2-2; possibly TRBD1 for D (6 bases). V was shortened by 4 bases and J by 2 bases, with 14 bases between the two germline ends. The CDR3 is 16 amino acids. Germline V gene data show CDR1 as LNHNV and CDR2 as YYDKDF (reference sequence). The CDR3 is CATSTRGGFNTGELFF. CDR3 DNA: TGTGCCACCAGCACAAGAGGGGGTTTTAACACCGGGGAGCTGTTTTTT.